A single sample is the source of the 30 T cell receptor beta chains below, sequenced in a study of post-analysis software for immune sequencing data. Study results and limitations: Five TRBV segments were significantly more frequent in patients than in controls. TRBV5-6, TRBV5-1 and TRBV20-1 were among these segments.

These TCRs' antigens remain unknown. Every TCR beta cDNA library bore unique molecular identifiers. TCRdb itself ran the PCR reads through MiXCR, one entry per CDR3 protein. The sample holds fewer than 900,000 distinct CDR3 sequences, about half seen once. Sequencing input: blood. Source of these receptors: a girl aged 10 to 17 with multiple sclerosis.

The V and J genes are TRBV25-1 and TRBJ2-7; no firm D call. This CDR3 region has 15 residues. Deletions cut 7 bases from V and 10 bases from J, with 26 bases between. Germline CDR1 and CDR2: MGHDK and SYGVNS. CDR3 in amino acids: CASTEGLRPKEAQYF. CDR3 nucleotide sequence: TGTGCCAGCACCGAAGGTCTCAGGCCCAAAGAGGCCCAGTACTTC.

This clonotype was seen only a few times. V usage is TRBV20-1 and J usage is TRBJ1-1, with 7 bases matching TRBD1. CDR3 length equals 18 residues. V lost 1 base, J lost 3 bases, and 17 bases stayed unmatched. Germline CDR1 DFQATT, CDR2 SNEGSKA (reference sequence). As DNA, the CDR3 is TGCAGTGCTAGAGGCCTTGACAGGGATCACGTTAGTGACACTGAAGCTTTCTTT. Protein product: CSARGLDRDHVSDTEAFF.

The chain employs TRBV6-2 or TRBV6-3 and TRBJ2-1; 12 bases agree with TRBD2. CDR3 length: 13 amino acids. Germline CDR1 reads MNHEY; CDR2 reads SVGEGT. V lost 7 bases and J lost 15; bases outside the gene matches: 10. CDR3 region: CASTLAGGPLGFF. CDR3 sequence (DNA): TGTGCCAGCACCCTAGCGGGAGGGCCTTTAGGGTTCTTC.

The chain links TRBV3-1 to TRBJ2-1; a possible D gene is TRBD1 (5 bases). Deletions cut 3 bases from V and 10 bases from J, with 7 bases between. The CDR3 extends over 11 amino acids. Per the germline V gene, CDR1 is LGHDT and CDR2 is YNNKEL (reference sequence). The CDR3 reads CASSHRTEQFF. The CDR3 bases are TGTGCCAGCAGCCACCGGACAGAGCAGTTCTTC.

The table lists this clonotype with a few counts. The chain has TRBV30 and TRBJ2-7, with 9 positions matching TRBD1. The J segment lost 6 bases and the V segment lost 5 bases, leaving 5 bases of the junction unmatched. Germline assignment: CDR1 GTSNPN and CDR2 SVGIG (reference sequence). This CDR3 contains 12 residues. DNA for the CDR3: TGTGCCTGGGGGACAGGGCCCGTCGAGCAGTACTTC. This translates into CAWGTGPVEQYF.

This sequence joins TRBV20-1 and TRBJ2-5; TRBD2 agrees at 9 bases. TRBJ2-7 matches the DNA end more closely, so the J call is doubtful. Germline V lookup: CDR1 DFQATT, CDR2 SNEGSKA (reference sequence). This CDR3 region has 13 residues. For the CDR3, the DNA is TGCAGTGCTAATAGCGGGAGCAGGAACGAGCAGTACTTC. It codes for CSANSGSRNEQYF.

The chain links TRBV2 to TRBJ2-7; 8 bases align to TRBD2. The CDR3 has 16 residues. V was clipped by 3 bases and J by 2 bases; unmatched bases: 9. Germline CDR1 reads SNHLY; CDR2 reads FYNNEI. The CDR3 protein is CASSERRLALTYEQYF. Written as DNA, the CDR3 is TGTGCCAGCAGTGAGAGGAGACTAGCGCTTACCTACGAGCAGTACTTC.

This rearrangement joins TRBV7-9 to TRBJ1-5, with D tentatively TRBD1 (6 bases). The germline V and J ends were trimmed by 1 base and 7 bases, with 14 bases remaining between them. The CDR3 runs 15 residues. From germline, CDR1 is SEHNR and CDR2 FQNEAQ (reference sequence). The CDR3 region is CASSLGSGEVQPQHF. The CDR3 bases are TGTGCCAGCAGCTTAGGCTCAGGGGAGGTCCAGCCCCAGCATTTT.

V is TRBV7-9 and J is TRBJ2-1; D call uncertain. Germline values: CDR1 SEHNR, CDR2 FQNEAQ (reference sequence). V lost 4 bases to trimming and J lost 9 bases, with 10 bases between them. This CDR3 region has 12 residues. The CDR3 coding sequence is TGTGCCAGCAGCTCATCGCCAGGTGAGCAGTTCTTC. Translation gives CASSSSPGEQFF. The full variable domain, completed using reference TRBV7-9 and TRBJ2-1, is DTGVSQNPRHKITKRGQNVTFRCDPISEHNRLYWYRQTLGQGPEFLTYFQNEAQLEKSRLLSDRFSAERPKGSFSTLEIQRTEQGDSAMYLCASSSSPGEQFFGPGTRLTVL.

J is TRBJ2-4 and V is TRBV10-3; D is undetermined. V was shortened by 9 bases and J by 0 bases, with 9 bases between the two germline ends. Germline V lookup: CDR1 ENHRY, CDR2 SYGVKD. The CDR3 covers 13 residues. The CDR3 DNA reads as TGTGCCATAGAAGAAATAGCCAAAAACATTCAGTACTTC. The encoded protein is CAIEEIAKNIQYF.

This clonotype was seen a handful of times. The chain carries TRBV20-1 and TRBJ2-3; 8 nucleotides line up with TRBD2. Per germline, CDR1 DFQATT and CDR2 SNEGSKA (reference sequence). After removal of 2 bases from V and 3 bases from J, the junction contained 4 bases not matched to a gene. This CDR3 is 14 amino acids long. CDR3 sequence: CSARRSGRTDTQYF. CDR3 DNA sequence: TGCAGTGCTAGAAGGAGCGGGAGAACAGATACGCAGTATTTT.

This clonotype was detected only a few times. The V gene is TRBV12-3 or TRBV12-4, the J gene TRBJ2-5; 11 positions match TRBD2. The closer fit of TRBJ2-7 to the DNA end suggests the J call may be wrong. The CDR3 extends over 15 amino acids. CDR3 in amino acids: CASSSTSGSIYEQYF. The CDR3 DNA reads as TGTGCCAGCAGTTCCACTAGCGGGAGTATTTACGAGCAGTACTTC.

The sample holds a few counts of this clonotype. The chain joins TRBV7-9 to TRBJ2-3; 10 bases are a match to TRBD2. Trimming removed 5 bases from V and 5 bases from J; junction bases left unmatched: 10. CDR1 and CDR2 (germline): SEHNR, FQNEAQ (reference sequence). The CDR3 runs 16 residues. The CDR3 reads CASSGRSGRQEDTQYF. The CDR3 DNA reads TGTGCCAGCAGCGGCCGTAGCGGGAGGCAGGAAGATACGCAGTATTTT.

The CDR3 is CASRTGTDTYEQYF. The CDR3, as DNA: TGTGCCAGCAGAACCGGGACAGATACCTACGAGCAGTACTTC. The chain joins TRBV28 to TRBJ2-7; 7 bases line up with TRBD1. The CDR3 extends over 14 amino acids. V shed 6 bases, J shed 2 bases, and the junction held 7 bases outside the gene matches. The V gene's germline CDR1 is MDHEN and CDR2 SYDVKM.

This clonotype appeared a few times. The chain has TRBV20-1 and TRBJ1-1; maybe TRBD1 (6 bases). V lost 4 bases and J lost 1, with 13 bases in between. CDR3 length equals 14 residues. Germline V gives CDR1 DFQATT, CDR2 SNEGSKA (reference sequence). DNA of the CDR3: TGCAGTGCTATGGAGTGGGGGGCGAACACTGAAGCTTTCTTT. Its translation: CSAMEWGANTEAFF.

The V and J genes are TRBV5-1 and TRBJ1-1; tentatively, D is TRBD1 (6 bases). The length of the CDR3 is 14 residues. Germline values: CDR1 SGHRS, CDR2 YFSETQ. Deletions cut 4 bases from V and 1 base from J, with 11 bases between. Written as DNA, the CDR3 is TGCGCCAGCAGCCGCGACAGGTCGAACACTGAAGCTTTCTTT. This sequence encodes CASSRDRSNTEAFF.

The chain employs TRBV9 and TRBJ2-7; D remains ambiguous. V lost 0 bases and J 2 bases, leaving 9 bases between the germline ends. CDR1 and CDR2 (germline): SGDLS, YYNGEE. CDR3 length equals 14 residues. CDR3 in amino acids: CASSVDGVPYEQYF. The CDR3 nucleotides read TGTGCCAGCAGCGTAGACGGCGTACCCTACGAGCAGTACTTC.

This clonotype appeared a few times. This chain joins TRBV20-1 and TRBJ2-7; no clear D. Germline values: CDR1 DFQATT, CDR2 SNEGSKA (reference sequence). V was pared by 1 base and J by 2 bases, with 12 bases between. CDR3 size: 14 residues. CDR3 amino acids: CSARGRFKTYEQYF. In DNA form, the CDR3 reads TGCAGTGCTAGAGGCAGATTCAAAACCTACGAGCAGTACTTC.

With respect to this clonotype: This may be a read error, as it is one base from a much larger clone. The V and J genes are TRBV6-6 and TRBJ2-3; no clear D. The V end lost 8 bases, the J end lost 6 bases, and 9 bases lay between the germline ends. Germline CDR1 reads MNHNY; CDR2 reads SVGAGI (reference sequence). The CDR3 totals 11 residues. The CDR3 region is CASCVGDTQYF. The CDR3 region has the DNA TGTGCCAGCTGCGTAGGGGATACGCAGTATTTT.

The gene calls are TRBV6-2 or TRBV6-3 and TRBJ2-7, with D hard to call. The CDR3 contains 13 residues. Trimming took 2 bases from V and 3 from J, leaving 8 bases between them. CDR1 is MNHEY and CDR2 is SVGEGT in the germline V gene. Here the CDR3 reads CASSYQKVYEQYF. The DNA for the CDR3 is TGTGCCAGCAGTTACCAGAAAGTCTACGAGCAGTACTTC.

V gene TRBV20-1 combines with J gene TRBJ2-7; possibly TRBD2 for D (6 bases). The CDR3 extends over 14 amino acids. Germline CDR1 is DFQATT and CDR2 is SNEGSKA (reference sequence). With 0 bases removed from V and 4 bases from J, the gap between germline ends came to 13 bases. CDR3 amino acids: CSARDTAGIYEQYF. The CDR3 nucleotides read TGCAGTGCTAGAGATACAGCGGGTATTTACGAGCAGTACTTC.

V is TRBV5-6 and J is TRBJ2-1; D remains ambiguous. CDR3 length: 11 residues. The ends were cut back, 4 bases at V and 9 bases at J, with 8 bases in the middle. Germline assignment: CDR1 SGHDT and CDR2 YYEEEE. CDR3 protein: CASSTWGEQFF. CDR3 bases: TGTGCCAGCAGCACGTGGGGTGAGCAGTTCTTC.

This rearrangement joins TRBV19 to TRBJ2-7; 8 bases are shared with TRBD2. J lost 2 bases, V lost 1 base, and 13 bases had no gene match. The CDR3 sequence is 18 residues long. Germline V gives CDR1 LNHDA, CDR2 SQIVND (reference sequence). DNA for the CDR3: TGTGCCAGTAGTATAGGGGGGACGGACGCTAGCGGGCCCTACGAGCAGTACTTC. This gives the protein CASSIGGTDASGPYEQYF.

V and J are TRBV15 and TRBJ2-4; D is possibly TRBD2 (7 bases). CDR1 and CDR2 from the germline V gene are LNHNV and YYDKDF (reference sequence). Trimming took off 7 bases at V and 6 bases at J, with 19 bases between the two ends. CDR3 length equals 15 residues. The CDR3 coding sequence is TGTGCCACCAAGGGGGAGGGGATTCAATCAAACATTCAGTACTTC. Translating it yields CATKGEGIQSNIQYF.

This clonotype was recorded only once. The chain has TRBV7-8 and TRBJ1-5; D ambiguous. V lost 1 base to trimming and J lost 5 bases, with 12 bases between them. From germline, CDR1 is SGHVS and CDR2 FQNEAQ. This CDR3 is 15 amino acids long. The CDR3 here is CASSLGSGVDQPQHF. DNA for the CDR3: TGTGCCAGCAGCTTAGGATCGGGTGTGGATCAGCCCCAGCATTTT. The full variable domain, with the rest looked up from reference TRBV7-8 and TRBJ1-5, is GAGVSQSPRYKVAKRGQDVALRCDPISGHVSLFWYQQALGQGPEFLTYFQNEAQLDKSGLPSDRFFAERPEGSVSTLKIQRTQQEDSAVYLCASSLGSGVDQPQHFGDGTRLSIL.

V usage is TRBV5-1 and J usage is TRBJ2-7; 9 bases line up with TRBD2. The junction had 6 bases not matched to a gene; V was cut back by 1 base and J by 7 bases. Germline CDR1 SGHRS, CDR2 YFSETQ. This CDR3 has 14 amino acids. The CDR3 loop is CASSLMGTSYEQYF. Here the CDR3 DNA reads TGCGCCAGCAGCTTGATGGGGACTAGCTATGAGCAGTACTTC.

This chain links TRBV4-3 with TRBJ2-1; 10 bases agree with TRBD2. Trimming removed 4 bases from V and 0 bases from J; junction bases left unmatched: 6. This CDR3 spans 17 amino acids. Germline V gene lookup returns CDR1 LGHNA and CDR2 YSLEER. CDR3 DNA sequence: TGCGCCAGCAGCCTCCGGACTAGCGGTAACTCCTACAATGAGCAGTTCTTC. It yields the protein CASSLRTSGNSYNEQFF.

The V and J genes are TRBV20-1 and TRBJ2-5; weak D call: TRBD2 (5 bases). The V and J ends lost 4 bases and 2 bases respectively, with 5 bases between them. This CDR3 comprises 11 residues. Germline assignment: CDR1 DFQATT and CDR2 SNEGSKA (reference sequence). CDR3 bases: TGCAGTGCTACGGGACAAGAGACCCAGTACTTC. The encoded protein is CSATGQETQYF.

The chain links TRBV5-5 to TRBJ2-7; no clear D. With the DNA end fitting TRBJ2-5 better, the J assignment may be wrong. Germline lookup yields CDR1 SGHKS and CDR2 YYEKEE (reference sequence). This CDR3 comprises 13 residues. CDR3 nucleotide sequence: TGTGCCAGCAGCTTGTCGTCGGGAGAGACCCAGTACTTC. Protein sequence: CASSLSSGETQYF.

This clonotype was observed a handful of times. The chain recombines TRBV10-3 with TRBJ2-7; 10 bases match TRBD2. Germline CDR1 ENHRY, CDR2 SYGVKD. The junction had 9 bases not matched to a gene; V was cut back by 0 bases and J by 7 bases. The CDR3 loop spans 16 amino acids. In nucleotides, the CDR3 is TGTGCCATCAGTGAGTCGTTAGGTAGCGGGAGGAATGAGCAGTACTTC. Its translation: CAISESLGSGRNEQYF.